This T cell receptor beta chain was captured by sequencing in a study of blood T cell repertoires in COVID-19. Study information: T cells, B-cell-depleted T cells, or PBMCs supplied cDNA or gDNA.

Authors' data handling: Reference gene primer amplification yielded estimated nucleated cell counts. The data were produced by immunoSEQ multiplex PCR, yet TCRdb's version contains in-frame clones alone and is incomplete. V, J and clone size are taken as reported in that table, and D and trimming were inferred from the DNA itself. This sample yields 50,000 to 70,000 clones, of which around 83% are seen a single time; about 7% belongs to the top ten. The receptor comes from a man in his forties or fifties with active COVID-19. Input material: peripheral blood.

CDR3 in amino acids: CASSLIVRTGVGHEQFF. The CDR3 bases are TGTGCCAGCAGCCTAATCGTCCGGACAGGGGTCGGGCATGAGCAGTTCTTC. The rearrangement uses TRBV4-2 and TRBJ2-1; 9 nucleotides line up with TRBD1. From germline, CDR1 is LGHNA and CDR2 YNFKEQ. The length of the CDR3 is 17 residues. V shed 4 bases, J shed 8 bases, and the junction held 15 bases outside the gene matches.